This TCR beta chain derives from a study of blood T cells in healthy people across ages. This clonotype occurred a few times. The length of the CDR3 is 20 residues. The trim removed 1 base at V and 0 bases at J, leaving 8 bases unmatched. In germline, CDR1 is SGHTA, CDR2 FQGNSA. Next came a second PCR, run for about 7 to 12 cycles, which used a sample-barcoded 5' primer along with a J-beta primer mix. Every single cDNA molecule received a tag from a template-switch adaptor with 12 random nucleotides. TCRdb used MiXCR to reprocess the 5' RACE reads, holding one entry per CDR3 protein. The sample includes over 600,000 distinct CDR3 sequences, 56% of them seen just once. Per sample, no less than 5.5 micrograms of total RNA were extracted.

The sequence was collected from a middle-aged man in good health. Sequenced: blood. This sequence joins TRBV7-2 and TRBJ2-6, with 11 bases lining up with TRBD1. This CDR3 reads CASSLVWSGQGVSGANVLTF. CDR3 in DNA: TGTGCCAGCAGCTTAGTATGGTCGGGACAGGGGGTCTCTGGGGCCAACGTCCTGACTTTC.